The rows below give T cell receptor beta chains drawn from one sample of a study of blood T cell repertoires in COVID-19. The table came from immunoSEQ multiplex PCR; TCRdb's copy has only in-frame clones and leaves some out. Among about 20,000 clones listed, over 80% were seen once. The sequenced material came from peripheral blood. These receptors originate from a human donor in a cohort sampled during active COVID-19. Each CDR3 is given with its conserved first and last residue. D genes are given only for firm matches. Size is omitted from some rows. Given values are once, few, many or a class for expanded clones.

d_call,clone_size,v_call,j_call,cdr3_nt,cdr3_aa
NA,NA,TRBV7-9,TRBJ1-1,TGTGCCAGCAGCTTACAGGGGTTTTGGGCTGAAGCTTTCTTT,CASSLQGFWAEAFF
NA,NA,TRBV5-1,TRBJ2-1,TGCGCCAGCAGCCCCGGACTAACCAATGAGCAGTTCTTC,CASSPGLTNEQFF
TRBD1,few,TRBV28,TRBJ2-2,TGTGCCAGCAGTTCCCCACCTGGACAGGATGACACCGGGGAGCTGTTTTTT,CASSSPPGQDDTGELFF
NA,NA,TRBV18,TRBJ1-1,TGTGCCAGCTCACCTTTGGGCCGCAACACTGAAGCTTTCTTT,CASSPLGRNTEAFF
NA,NA,TRBV3-1/TRBV3-2,TRBJ2-3,TGTGCCAGCAGCCACATCCACACAGATACGCAGTATTTT,CASSHIHTDTQYF
TRBD2,NA,TRBV4-2,TRBJ2-1,TGTGCCAGCAGCCAAGGAGGACTAGAACGGCAGTTCTTC,CASSQGGLERQFF
NA,NA,TRBV21-1,TRBJ2-3,TGTGCCTGTGGAGGGGCCCGGTCCGGAGATACGCAGTATTTT,CACGGARSGDTQYF
TRBD2,once,TRBV19,TRBJ2-7,TGTGCCAGTAGGGACCTAGCGGGAGGTACCTACGAGCAGTACTTC,CASRDLAGGTYEQYF
TRBD1,NA,TRBV7-3,TRBJ2-2,TGTGCCAGCAGCTTTAACAGGGGAAACACCGGGGAGCTGTTTTTT,CASSFNRGNTGELFF
TRBD1,NA,TRBV6-5,TRBJ1-6,TGTGCCAGCAGAGGAACAGGGGACTCACCCCTCCACTTT,CASRGTGDSPLHF
TRBD1,NA,TRBV7-2,TRBJ1-3,TGTGCCAGCAGCTTATTTTGGGACAGCTCTGGAAACACCATATATTTT,CASSLFWDSSGNTIYF
NA,NA,TRBV27,TRBJ2-1,TGTGCCAGCAGTTTATATGGACACTTCAATGAGCAGTTCTTC,CASSLYGHFNEQFF
TRBD1,NA,TRBV6-1,TRBJ1-1,TGTGCCAGCAGTGGGTACGGACAGGGGATGAACACTGAAGCTTTCTTT,CASSGYGQGMNTEAFF
NA,NA,TRBV7-2,TRBJ2-1,TGTGCCAGCAGCTCCCCCACCTTTAGGGGGGGGCAGTTCTTC,CASSSPTFRGGQFF
TRBD2,NA,TRBV3-1/TRBV3-2,TRBJ2-5,TGTGCCAGCAGCCGGGGGACTACCCAGGAGACCCAGTACTTC,CASSRGTTQETQYF
TRBD1,NA,TRBV29-1,TRBJ2-1,TGCAGCGTTGTGGGACAGGACTCCTACAATGAGCAGTTCTTC,CSVVGQDSYNEQFF
NA,NA,TRBV6-6,TRBJ2-7,TGTGCCAGCAGCACTAGCACCCGAACCTACGAGCAGTACTTC,CASSTSTRTYEQYF
TRBD1,few,TRBV6-5,TRBJ1-5,TGTGCCAGCAAGACAGGGATTCAGCCCCAGCATTTT,CASKTGIQPQHF
TRBD1,NA,TRBV15,TRBJ1-5,TGTGCCACCAGCAGATTAAAGGGACAGGTCAATCAGCCCCAGCATTTT,CATSRLKGQVNQPQHF
TRBD2,NA,TRBV4-1,TRBJ2-1,TGCGCCAGCAGCCAAGATCTGGGGGAGACTAGCCCCGGATTCTTC,CASSQDLGETSPGFF
NA,NA,TRBV19,TRBJ1-1,TGTGCCAGTAGTATAGGCATTGAGGCCACTGAAGCTTTCTTT,CASSIGIEATEAFF
NA,NA,TRBV21-1,TRBJ2-1,TGTGCCAGCAGCAAAGCGTTAGTACTAGCGGGAGGCCTCTCCTACAATGAGCAGTTCTTC,CASSKALVLAGGLSYNEQFF
NA,NA,TRBV10-1,TRBJ1-1,TGCGCCAGCAGTGGACAGTTCGGCACTGAAGCTTTCTTT,CASSGQFGTEAFF
TRBD2,NA,TRBV5-5,TRBJ2-3,TGTGCCAGCAGCTTGGCCAAGGCGGGAGGGACAGATACGCAGTATTTT,CASSLAKAGGTDTQYF
TRBD2,NA,TRBV9,TRBJ2-7,TGTGCCAGCAGCTCCAGCGGGAGGAGCTCCTACGAGCAGTACTTC,CASSSSGRSSYEQYF
TRBD1,NA,TRBV29-1,TRBJ1-2,TGCAGCGTTGGGGACAGGGTGGACTATGGCTACACCTTC,CSVGDRVDYGYTF
NA,NA,TRBV9,TRBJ2-7,TGTGCCAGCAGTGAAGACAGTTTACCCTACGAGCAGTACTTC,CASSEDSLPYEQYF
TRBD1,few,TRBV2,TRBJ1-2,TGTGCCAGCAGACTTACCGGACAGGGGGCCTATGGCTACACCTTC,CASRLTGQGAYGYTF
TRBD1,NA,TRBV16,TRBJ1-5,TGTGCCAGCAGCCCGCCGGACAGGAGCAATCAGCCCCAGCATTTT,CASSPPDRSNQPQHF
NA,NA,TRBV2,TRBJ1-4,TGTGCCAGCAGCCAAGACAGCGAAGAAAAACTGTTTTTT,CASSQDSEEKLFF
TRBD1,NA,TRBV5-1,TRBJ1-6,TGCGCCAGCAGCTTGGCCTCAAGCGAACAGGGGGCTTCACCCCTCCACTTT,CASSLASSEQGASPLHF
NA,NA,TRBV30,TRBJ2-7,TGTGCCTGGAGTGTACGGGGGGACATGGACTCCTACGAGCAGTACTTC,CAWSVRGDMDSYEQYF
TRBD2,NA,TRBV7-9,TRBJ2-3,TGTGCCAGCAGCTTAGCGGTAGCGGGAGATACGCAGTATTTT,CASSLAVAGDTQYF
NA,NA,TRBV6-5,TRBJ1-1,TGTGCCAGCAAATTAGGGGCAGGTTCGTCTACTGAAGCTTTCTTT,CASKLGAGSSTEAFF
TRBD2,NA,TRBV9,TRBJ2-3,TGTGCCAGCAGCGTAGCGGGAGGGAGCACAGATACGCAGTATTTT,CASSVAGGSTDTQYF
NA,NA,TRBV27,TRBJ2-1,TGTGCCAGCAGTTTCCGGGACAACCAACCCCCGATCTTC,CASSFRDNQPPIF
NA,NA,TRBV10-1,TRBJ2-1,TGCGCCAGCAGTGAGCCCCAGATGAAGGGAGGCCCGCAGTTCTTC,CASSEPQMKGGPQFF
TRBD2,NA,TRBV12-3/TRBV12-4,TRBJ2-1,TGTGCCAGCAGCACTAGCGGGGTTAATGAGCAGTTCTTC,CASSTSGVNEQFF
NA,NA,TRBV6-1,TRBJ2-3,TGTGCCAGCAGTGAAGGGGGCGGTACGCAGTATTTT,CASSEGGGTQYF
NA,few,TRBV28,TRBJ2-4,TGTGCCAGCAGCCAGAGGGGGAGGGAAGCGGTTTGGATTCAGTACTTC,CASSQRGREAVWIQYF
TRBD1,once,TRBV27,TRBJ1-2,TGTGCCAGCAGTTTGTATCAGGGGGAATATGGCTACACCTTC,CASSLYQGEYGYTF
TRBD1,few,TRBV28,TRBJ2-7,TGTGCCAGCAGGGCGGGACAGGGAACCTACGAGCAGTACTTC,CASRAGQGTYEQYF
NA,NA,TRBV18,TRBJ1-1,TGTGCCAGCTCACCATATCAAGGGGCGGCTGGAGGGCCTGAAGCTTTCTTT,CASSPYQGAAGGPEAFF
NA,NA,TRBV27,TRBJ2-7,TGTGCCAGCAGTTGGTACTCTCAGGGGGGACTGAACTACGAGCAGTACTTC,CASSWYSQGGLNYEQYF
TRBD1,NA,TRBV20-1,TRBJ1-2,TGCAGTGCTAGTGAAGGGACAGATGATGGCTACACCTTC,CSASEGTDDGYTF
TRBD2,NA,TRBV6-5,TRBJ2-7,TGTGCCAGCAGTTATTCAGCTAGCGGTTACGAGCAGTACTTC,CASSYSASGYEQYF
TRBD1,NA,TRBV19,TRBJ2-7,TGTGCCAGTAGCCCAAACCCGGGACAGGGTGGGGCCTACGAGCAGTACTTC,CASSPNPGQGGAYEQYF
TRBD2,NA,TRBV10-1,TRBJ2-7,TGCGCCAGCAGTGAGTCAACTAGCGGGAGCTACGAGCAGTACTTC,CASSESTSGSYEQYF
TRBD2,NA,TRBV9,TRBJ2-3,TGTGCCAGCAGCGTAGCGGGAGGGTACACAGATACGCAGTATTTT,CASSVAGGYTDTQYF